One sample yielded the 28 T cell receptor beta chains listed below, sequenced in a study of response to subunit inactivated influenza vaccine. One entry per CDR3 protein results from TCRdb running MiXCR on the RT-PCR reads. Among approximately 230,000 distinct CDR3 sequences, more than 9% were seen once, and the ten largest hold 7.8%. This sample comprised non-naive T cells sorted from PBMCs, obtained 14 to 15 days before vaccination. These receptor sequences come from a man aged 50 or older who received an inactivated influenza vaccine.

Only a few counts were recorded for this clonotype. The chain carries TRBV5-1 and TRBJ2-6, with 7 nucleotides matching TRBD1. Germline CDR1 and CDR2: SGHRS and YFSETQ. This CDR3 contains 14 residues. Trimming removed 6 bases from V and 2 bases from J; junction bases left unmatched: 2. The CDR3 bases are TGCGCCAGCAAACAGGGGACTGGGGCCAACGTCCTGACTTTC. Translation: CASKQGTGANVLTF. The whole variable domain, filled in from reference TRBV5-1 and TRBJ2-6, reads KAGVTQTPRYLIKTRGQQVTLSCSPISGHRSVSWYQQTPGQGLQFLFEYFSETQRNKGNFPGRFSGRQFSNSRSEMNVSTLELGDSALYLCASKQGTGANVLTFGAGSRLTVL.

This clonotype was seen a handful of times. The chain combines TRBV15 with TRBJ2-1; D not certain. Germline lookup yields CDR1 LNHNV and CDR2 YYDKDF (reference sequence). V was shortened by 1 base and J by 7 bases, with 17 bases between the two germline ends. This CDR3 is built from 16 residues. This CDR3 is CATSRVGVGSGNEQFF. DNA for the CDR3: TGTGCCACCAGCAGAGTTGGGGTGGGGTCTGGGAATGAGCAGTTCTTC.

Comments on this clonotype: Just one base apart from a much larger clone, this may be a read error. This chain uses TRBV10-3 with TRBJ2-3; TRBD2 agrees at 9 bases. The CDR3 is 13 amino acids. The germline V gene encodes CDR1 ENHRY and CDR2 SYGVKD. Trimming cost V 10 bases and J 7 bases; bases outside gene matches: 9. The CDR3 loop reads CASAGTSSNTQYF. The CDR3 coding sequence is TGTGCCAGCGCCGGGACTAGCAGTAATACGCAGTATTTT.

This clonotype was detected many times. The V gene is TRBV6-5, the J gene TRBJ1-1, with D maybe TRBD1 (5 bases). V lost 2 bases to trimming and J lost 5 bases, with 9 bases between them. The CDR3 consists of 13 residues. Per the germline V gene, CDR1 is MNHEY and CDR2 is SVGAGI. CDR3 nucleotide sequence: TGTGCCAGCAGTTACGGGGGGAGGACTGAAGCTTTCTTT. It codes for CASSYGGRTEAFF.

V usage is TRBV11-2 and J usage is TRBJ2-3; D tentatively fits TRBD1 or TRBD2 (5 bases each). The CDR3 runs 15 residues. Germline V lookup: CDR1 SGHAT, CDR2 FQNNGV. V was pared by 3 bases and J by 2 bases, with 12 bases between. The CDR3 bases are TGTGCCAGCAGCTTTAGGGGAGTTTCCACAGATACGCAGTATTTT. This encodes CASSFRGVSTDTQYF.

The chain joins TRBV6-1 to TRBJ2-3; 7 nucleotides align to TRBD2. Trimming cost V 8 bases and J 2 bases; bases outside gene matches: 7. CDR1 is MNHNS, CDR2 SASEGT, per germline. The CDR3 has 14 residues. The CDR3 DNA is TGTGCCAGCGGGTCGGGAGGTCCCACAGATACGCAGTATTTT. It encodes CASGSGGPTDTQYF.

This clonotype has only a few counts. The rearrangement uses TRBV20-1 and TRBJ2-5, with unresolved D. Germline CDR1 reads DFQATT; CDR2 reads SNEGSKA (reference sequence). The CDR3 contains 10 residues. The V end was cut by 6 bases, the J end by 3 bases, with 5 bases between. This chain's CDR3 is CSASKETQYF. The CDR3 DNA reads as TGCAGTGCCTCTAAAGAGACCCAGTACTTC.

The chain links TRBV20-1 to TRBJ2-7; D is undetermined. Germline lookup yields CDR1 DFQATT and CDR2 SNEGSKA (reference sequence). The V and J ends lost 8 bases and 9 bases respectively, with 14 bases between them. This CDR3 is 10 amino acids long. Written as DNA, the CDR3 is TGCAGTATTGGTCGGGCAGTGCAGTACTTC. Its protein is CSIGRAVQYF.

The rearrangement joins TRBV6-2 or TRBV6-3 to TRBJ2-7, with D unclear. CDR3 length: 12 residues. CDR1 is MNHEY, CDR2 SVGEGT, per germline. V lost 1 base, J lost 5 bases, and 6 bases lay in between. The CDR3 DNA reads TGTGCCAGCAGTTACTGGGCGAACGAGCAGTACTTC. Translation: CASSYWANEQYF.

This clonotype was observed a few times. The chain combines TRBV6-4 with TRBJ2-5, with 8 bases matching TRBD1. The CDR3 length is 15 residues. Germline V gene data show CDR1 as MRHNA and CDR2 as SNTAGT. J gave up 4 bases and V 5 bases, and 9 bases lay outside the gene matches. CDR3 nucleotides: TGTGCCAGCAGTCGGACAGGGTCCGTTATAGAGACCCAGTACTTC. It is translated as CASSRTGSVIETQYF.

This clonotype was seen only a few times. V gene TRBV4-3 combines with J gene TRBJ2-4, with a weak D call TRBD2 (6 bases). Trimming shortened V by 1 base and J by 4 bases, and 17 bases separated the two germline ends. This CDR3 is 17 amino acids long. The germline CDR1 and CDR2 sequences are LGHNA and YSLEER. The CDR3 nucleotides are TGCGCCAGCAGCCAAGTGGTGACAACCGGGGGTAAAAACATTCAGTACTTC. As protein: CASSQVVTTGGKNIQYF.

The chain uses TRBV9 and TRBJ2-5; D is undetermined. This CDR3 is 15 amino acids long. V was clipped by 4 bases and J by 1 base, with 14 bases between them. Germline CDR1 and CDR2: SGDLS and YYNGEE. The CDR3 region has the DNA TGTGCCAGCAGCATGACCTCCTGGGCCCAAGAGACCCAGTACTTC. Its translation: CASSMTSWAQETQYF. The whole variable domain, filled in from reference TRBV9 and TRBJ2-5, reads DSGVTQTPKHLITATGQRVTLRCSPRSGDLSVYWYQQSLDQGLQFLIQYYNGEERAKGNILERFSAQQFPDLHSELNLSSLELGDSALYFCASSMTSWAQETQYFGPGTRLLVL.

This clonotype was counted many times. The chain carries TRBV29-1 and TRBJ2-7; TRBD1 might be the D (6 bases). Germline assignment: CDR1 SQVTM and CDR2 ANQGSEA. CDR3 length equals 16 residues. V lost 2 bases and J 7 bases, leaving 24 bases between the germline ends. The CDR3 is CSVEQPTGTSGGEQYF. The CDR3 DNA reads TGCAGCGTTGAACAACCGACCGGGACATCGGGCGGGGAGCAGTACTTC.

This clonotype has only a few counts. The CDR3 here is CSARADWQTQYF. The CDR3 coding sequence is TGCAGTGCTAGAGCCGATTGGCAGACCCAGTACTTC. The rearrangement uses TRBV20-1 and TRBJ2-5; D is undetermined. Germline CDR1 reads DFQATT; CDR2 reads SNEGSKA (reference sequence). The CDR3 extends over 12 amino acids. V was shortened by 1 base and J by 6 bases, with 9 bases between the two germline ends.

This clonotype was found many times. The J gene is TRBJ2-3, the V gene TRBV27, with TRBD2 matching over 11 bases. With V trimmed by 1 base and J by 6 bases, 6 bases remained unmatched. CDR3 length: 16 residues. CDR1 is MNHEY, CDR2 SMNVEV, per germline (reference sequence). CDR3 nucleotide sequence: TGTGCCAGCAGTTTATTAGCGGGAGGGCCCCTGGATACGCAGTATTTT. Its protein product is CASSLLAGGPLDTQYF.

This clonotype showed up just a few times. The genes are TRBV12-3 or TRBV12-4 and TRBJ2-2; the D is unclear. The CDR3 is 13 residues long. The V gene lost 6 bases and the J gene lost 7 bases, with 12 bases spanning the gap. As DNA, the CDR3 is TGTGCCAGCAGCTTACAGCGAGTCGGGGAGCTGTTTTTT. It yields the protein CASSLQRVGELFF.

In this sample, this clonotype turned up a few times. The gene calls are TRBV6-2 or TRBV6-3 and TRBJ1-5; D is ambiguous. Between the trimmed V and J ends, which lost 0 bases and 3 bases, there was a span of 21 bases. Germline loops: CDR1 MNHEY, CDR2 SVGEGT. This CDR3 has 19 amino acids. CDR3 DNA: TGTGCCAGCAGTTACTCGAAGTCGACGAAGTCGCTTGCCAATCAGCCCCAGCATTTT. Protein product: CASSYSKSTKSLANQPQHF.

V gene TRBV19 combines with J gene TRBJ2-1; D ambiguous. Germline assignment: CDR1 LNHDA and CDR2 SQIVND (reference sequence). The V end lost 2 bases, the J end lost 1 base, and 9 bases lay between the germline ends. The CDR3 totals 15 residues. The CDR3 loop reads CASSIIRPSYNEQFF. Here the CDR3 DNA reads TGTGCCAGTAGTATAATACGACCATCCTACAATGAGCAGTTCTTC.

The V gene is TRBV4-1, the J gene TRBJ1-1; 9 nucleotides agree with TRBD1. The ends lost 4 bases at V and 0 bases at J; junction bases unmatched: 6. The germline V gene has CDR1 MGHRA and CDR2 YSYEKL. The CDR3 has 16 amino acids. In DNA form, the CDR3 reads TGCGCCAGCAGCCGGGGGACAGGGACCATGAACACTGAAGCTTTCTTT. Encoded protein: CASSRGTGTMNTEAFF.

This clonotype has a handful of counts. The junction differs from germline at one of its ends, possibly a read error. The chain has TRBV28 and TRBJ2-7; 9 bases are a match to TRBD1. The germline V gene has CDR1 MDHEN and CDR2 SYDVKM. The CDR3 sequence is 15 residues long. The chain's CDR3 is CASSGQGQGSSEQYF. For the CDR3, the DNA is TGTGCCAGCAGCGGGCAGGGACAGGGCTCCTCCGAGCAGTACTTC.

Only a few counts were recorded for this clonotype. V usage is TRBV29-1 and J usage is TRBJ2-1; a possible D gene is TRBD2 (5 bases). CDR1 and CDR2 (germline): SQVTM, ANQGSEA. V lost 7 bases, J lost 6 bases, and 13 bases lay in between. The CDR3 covers 12 residues. CDR3 protein: CSAWELGNEQFF. The CDR3 DNA reads as TGCAGCGCCTGGGAGCTCGGCAATGAGCAGTTCTTC.

This clonotype was found many times. The chain has TRBV7-2 and TRBJ1-2; D is uncertain. The V end was cut by 4 bases, the J end by 4 bases, with 13 bases between. The CDR3 contains 14 residues. Germline loops: CDR1 SGHTA, CDR2 FQGNSA. Here the CDR3 reads CASSSQAFSYGYTF. In DNA, the CDR3 is TGTGCCAGCAGCTCCCAAGCATTTAGCTATGGCTACACCTTC.

V gene TRBV4-1 combines with J gene TRBJ2-2; 10 nucleotides line up with TRBD2. Germline CDR1 MGHRA, CDR2 YSYEKL. The CDR3 consists of 19 residues. J lost 3 bases, V lost 4 bases, and 14 bases had no gene match. The CDR3 region is CASSLPLLAGASYTGELFF. DNA for the CDR3: TGCGCCAGCAGCCTACCGCTCCTAGCGGGGGCCTCCTACACCGGGGAGCTGTTTTTT.

There are many counts of this clonotype. The gene calls are TRBV4-3 and TRBJ1-3; tentatively, D is TRBD1 (6 bases). Germline V CDR1 and CDR2: LGHNA, YSLEER. Trimming removed 5 bases at V and 0 bases at J, with 17 bases between. This CDR3 spans 17 amino acids. The CDR3 nucleotides are TGCGCCAGCAGCTCAGCCGGGACAAGCAACTCTGGAAACACCATATATTTT. It yields the protein CASSSAGTSNSGNTIYF.

This clonotype was detected a few times. The chain links TRBV6-2 or TRBV6-3 to TRBJ1-5; tentative D call: TRBD1 (5 bases). Germline V gene lookup returns CDR1 MNHEY and CDR2 SVGEGT. The V end lost 8 bases, the J end lost 0 bases, and 11 bases lay between the germline ends. The CDR3 spans 14 residues. The CDR3 DNA sequence: TGTGCCAGCTTGGGACGGATTAGCAATCAGCCCCAGCATTTT. Protein sequence: CASLGRISNQPQHF.

This clonotype has a handful of counts. The V gene is TRBV7-6, the J gene TRBJ2-5, with unresolved D. The V end lost 1 base, the J end lost 2 bases, and 11 bases lay between the germline ends. CDR1 and CDR2 from the germline V gene are SGHVS and FNYEAQ. The CDR3 is made up of 15 amino acids. CDR3 nucleotides: TGTGCCAGCAGCTTAGAAGTCCCCCAACAAGAGACCCAGTACTTC. Its translation is CASSLEVPQQETQYF.

The V gene is TRBV3-1, the J gene TRBJ2-3; D is ambiguous. The CDR3 runs 16 residues. Germline V gene sequence: CDR1 LGHDT, CDR2 YNNKEL (reference sequence). V dropped 3 bases and J dropped 3 bases, with 16 bases sitting between them. CDR3 in DNA: TGTGCCAGCAGCCACCTCGGAACGGTCCTTACAGATACGCAGTATTTT. Translating it yields CASSHLGTVLTDTQYF.

This clonotype came up a few times. The chain recombines TRBV5-6 with TRBJ2-3; 7 positions agree with TRBD1. This CDR3 is 13 amino acids long. Per germline, CDR1 SGHDT and CDR2 YYEEEE. Trimming cost V 5 bases and J 4 bases; bases outside gene matches: 4. The CDR3 region has the DNA TGTGCCAGCAGGAAAGGGACAGCAGATACGCAGTATTTT. Translation gives CASRKGTADTQYF.